The source of this TCR beta chain is a study of CD8 T cells in Susac syndrome. V was cut by 0 bases and J by 4 bases, with 13 bases left in between. The CDR3 runs 15 residues. Per germline, CDR1 MNHEY and CDR2 SVGEGT. High-throughput TCR beta sequencing covered peripheral CD8+ and CD4+ T cells. Diagnostic criteria for definite or probable disease, in their recently defined form, were met by the patients with Susac syndrome. An input of about 0.5 to 1 ug of RNA was subjected to reverse transcription using random hexamers. It was immunoSEQ multiplex PCR that amplified TCR beta CDR3 across 54 Vbeta and 13 Jbeta. Each CDR3 protein gets one entry after TCRdb re-called the immunoSEQ multiplex PCR reads with MiXCR. This table holds 200,000 to 250,000 distinct CDR3 sequences, 94% found once.

The clonotype comes from a human donor with Susac syndrome. The sample comprised CD4+ T cells from PBMCs. This chain uses TRBV6-2 or TRBV6-3 with TRBJ2-7; weak D call: TRBD2 (5 bases). The CDR3 reads CASSYSDRGFYEQYF. CDR3 in DNA: TGTGCCAGCAGTTACTCGGATCGAGGGTTTTACGAGCAGTACTTC.